This T cell receptor beta chain was observed in a study of blood T cells in healthy people across ages. This clonotype was seen a handful of times. For the second PCR, which ran for about 6 to 11 cycles, a sample-barcoded 5' primer and a J-beta primer mix were used. TCRdb ran MiXCR on the 5' RACE reads and lists one entry per CDR3 protein. The profile shows hundreds of thousands of distinct CDR3 sequences, 25% to 30% of them singletons. The CDR3 is 12 residues long. V dropped 3 bases and J dropped 8; count of bases not matched to a gene: 4. Germline V gives CDR1 DFQATT, CDR2 SNEGSKA (reference sequence). Separately, the same data were catalogued under a study of T cells of mothers and their children. From that paper: Over 8 million reads per mother and roughly 3 million per child were obtained. Mother-child pairs who were related displayed a slightly higher overlap than unrelated pairs, a difference that was non-significant.

The rearrangement uses TRBV20-1 and TRBJ2-5, with 9 bases lining up with TRBD2. The TCR comes from a boy aged 10-17 years in good health. The sequenced material came from blood. CDR3 loop: CSASRTSETQYF. The CDR3 DNA reads as TGCAGTGCTAGTAGGACTAGCGAAACCCAGTACTTC.